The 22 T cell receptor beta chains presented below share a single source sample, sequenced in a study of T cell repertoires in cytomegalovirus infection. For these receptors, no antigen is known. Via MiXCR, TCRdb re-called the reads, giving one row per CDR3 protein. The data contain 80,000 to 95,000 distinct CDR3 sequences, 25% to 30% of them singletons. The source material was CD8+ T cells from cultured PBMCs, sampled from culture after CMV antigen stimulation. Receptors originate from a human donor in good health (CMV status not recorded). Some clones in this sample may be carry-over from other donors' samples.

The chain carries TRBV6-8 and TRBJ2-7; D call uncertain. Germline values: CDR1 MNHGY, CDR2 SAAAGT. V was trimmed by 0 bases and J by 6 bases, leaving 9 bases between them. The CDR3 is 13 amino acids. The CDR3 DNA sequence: TGTGCCAGCAGTTACTCGCAGGAACTCGAGCAGTACTTC. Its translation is CASSYSQELEQYF.

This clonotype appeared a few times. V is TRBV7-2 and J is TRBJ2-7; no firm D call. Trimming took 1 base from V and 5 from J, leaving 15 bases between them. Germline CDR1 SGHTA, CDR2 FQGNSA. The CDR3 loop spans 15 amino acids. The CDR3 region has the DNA TGTGCCAGCAGCTTAGGGGTAGTTGCCCGGAACGAGCAGTACTTC. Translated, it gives CASSLGVVARNEQYF.

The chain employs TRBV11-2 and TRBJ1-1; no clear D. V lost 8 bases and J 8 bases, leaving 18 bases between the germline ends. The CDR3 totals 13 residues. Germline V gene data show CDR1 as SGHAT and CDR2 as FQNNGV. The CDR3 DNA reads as TGTGCCAGCTCGAGGGTCAAGGGTATGGAAGCTTTCTTT. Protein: CASSRVKGMEAFF. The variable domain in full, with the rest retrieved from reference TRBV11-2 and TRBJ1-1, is EAGVAQSPRYKIIEKRQSVAFWCNPISGHATLYWYQQILGQGPKLLIQFQNNGVVDDSQLPKDRFSAERLKGVDSTLKIQPAKLEDSAVYLCASSRVKGMEAFFGQGTRLTVV.

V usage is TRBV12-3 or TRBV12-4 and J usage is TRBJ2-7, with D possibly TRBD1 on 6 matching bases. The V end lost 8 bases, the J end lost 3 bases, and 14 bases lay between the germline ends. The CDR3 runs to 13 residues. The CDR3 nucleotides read TGTGCCAGCCAGGGGCGGTTAGGCTACGAGCAGTACTTC. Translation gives CASQGRLGYEQYF.

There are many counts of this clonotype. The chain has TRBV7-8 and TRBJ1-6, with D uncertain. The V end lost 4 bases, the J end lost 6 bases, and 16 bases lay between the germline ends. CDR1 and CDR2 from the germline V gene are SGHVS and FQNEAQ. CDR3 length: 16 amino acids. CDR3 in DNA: TGTGCCAGCAGCTCCCTGCACGGGTCTGGTAATTCACCCCTCCACTTT. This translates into CASSSLHGSGNSPLHF.

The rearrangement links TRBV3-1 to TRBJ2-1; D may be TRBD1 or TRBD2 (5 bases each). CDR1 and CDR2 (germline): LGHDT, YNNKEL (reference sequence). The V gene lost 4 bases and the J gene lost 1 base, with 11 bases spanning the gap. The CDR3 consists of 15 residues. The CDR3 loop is CASSLGESSYNEQFF. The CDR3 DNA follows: TGTGCCAGCAGCCTAGGGGAGTCGTCCTACAATGAGCAGTTCTTC.

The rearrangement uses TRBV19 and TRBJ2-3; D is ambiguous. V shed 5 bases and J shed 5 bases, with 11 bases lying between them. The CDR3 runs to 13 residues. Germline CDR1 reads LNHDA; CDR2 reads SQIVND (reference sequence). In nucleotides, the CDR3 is TGTGCCAGTAGTGGCCGGGCTCGAGATACGCAGTATTTT. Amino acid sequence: CASSGRARDTQYF.

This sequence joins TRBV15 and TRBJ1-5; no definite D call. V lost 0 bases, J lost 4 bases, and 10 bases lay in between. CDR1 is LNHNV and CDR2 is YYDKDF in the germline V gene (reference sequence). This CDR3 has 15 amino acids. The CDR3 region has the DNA TGTGCCACCAGCAGAGATCTTAACGTAAATCAGCCCCAGCATTTT. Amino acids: CATSRDLNVNQPQHF.

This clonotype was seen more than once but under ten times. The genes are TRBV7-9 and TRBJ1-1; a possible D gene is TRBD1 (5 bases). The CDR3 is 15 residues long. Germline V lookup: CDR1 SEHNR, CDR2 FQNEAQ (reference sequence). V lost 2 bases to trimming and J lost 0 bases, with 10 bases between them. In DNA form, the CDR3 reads TGTGCCAGCAGCTTATCCGGGGGAATGAACACTGAAGCTTTCTTT. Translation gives CASSLSGGMNTEAFF.

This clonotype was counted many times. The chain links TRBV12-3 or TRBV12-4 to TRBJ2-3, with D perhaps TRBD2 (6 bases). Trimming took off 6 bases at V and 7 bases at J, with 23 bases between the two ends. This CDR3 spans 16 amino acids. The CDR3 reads CASRSKGGGFLHTQYF. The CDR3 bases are TGTGCCAGCAGGTCAAAGGGTGGAGGGTTTCTCCATACGCAGTATTTT.

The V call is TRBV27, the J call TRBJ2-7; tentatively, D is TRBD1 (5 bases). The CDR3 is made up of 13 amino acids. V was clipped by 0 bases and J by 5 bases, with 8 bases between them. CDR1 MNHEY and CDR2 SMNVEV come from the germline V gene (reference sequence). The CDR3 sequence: CASSLSRENEQYF. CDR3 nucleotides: TGTGCCAGCAGTTTATCCAGGGAAAACGAGCAGTACTTC.

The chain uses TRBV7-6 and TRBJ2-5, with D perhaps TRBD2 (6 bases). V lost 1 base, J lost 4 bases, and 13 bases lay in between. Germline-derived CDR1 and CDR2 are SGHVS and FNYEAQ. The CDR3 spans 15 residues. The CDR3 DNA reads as TGTGCCAGCAGCTTAGACGGGGGTGAAGGAGAGACCCAGTACTTC. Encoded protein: CASSLDGGEGETQYF.

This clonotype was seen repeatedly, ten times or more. The CDR3: CASSLDGGSYNEQFF. CDR3 nucleotides: TGTGCCAGCAGCTTAGATGGGGGGTCCTACAATGAGCAGTTCTTC. This chain connects TRBV7-8 to TRBJ2-1; D perhaps matches TRBD2 (6 bases). This CDR3 has 15 residues. V was cut by 1 base and J by 1 base, with 8 bases left in between. CDR1 and CDR2 (germline): SGHVS, FQNEAQ.

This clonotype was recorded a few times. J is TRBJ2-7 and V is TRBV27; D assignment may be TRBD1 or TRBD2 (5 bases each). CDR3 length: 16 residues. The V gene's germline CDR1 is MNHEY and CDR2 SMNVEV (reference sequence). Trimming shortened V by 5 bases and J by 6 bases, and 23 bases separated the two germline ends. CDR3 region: CASSSPGTDDLGEQYF. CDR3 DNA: TGTGCCAGCAGTAGCCCCGGGACCGATGACCTCGGCGAGCAGTACTTC.

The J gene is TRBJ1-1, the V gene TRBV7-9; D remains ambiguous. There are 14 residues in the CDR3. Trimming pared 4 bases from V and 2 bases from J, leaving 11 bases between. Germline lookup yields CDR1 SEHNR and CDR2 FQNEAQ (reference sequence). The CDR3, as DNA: TGTGCCAGCAGCTCACCTCCGGGTAACACTGAAGCTTTCTTT. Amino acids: CASSSPPGNTEAFF.

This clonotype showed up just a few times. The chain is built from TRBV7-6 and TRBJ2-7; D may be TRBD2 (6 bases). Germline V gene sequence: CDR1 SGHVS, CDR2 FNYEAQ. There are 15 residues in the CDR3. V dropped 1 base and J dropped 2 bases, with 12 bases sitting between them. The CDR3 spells CASSLGLAVPYEQYF. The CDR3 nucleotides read TGTGCCAGCAGCTTAGGGTTAGCGGTTCCCTACGAGCAGTACTTC.

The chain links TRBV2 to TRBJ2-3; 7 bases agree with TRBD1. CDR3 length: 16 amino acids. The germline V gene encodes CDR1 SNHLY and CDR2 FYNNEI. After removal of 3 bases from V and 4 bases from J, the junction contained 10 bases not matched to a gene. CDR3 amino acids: CASSENRGGASDTQYF. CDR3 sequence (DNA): TGTGCCAGCAGTGAGAATAGAGGGGGCGCCTCAGATACGCAGTATTTT.

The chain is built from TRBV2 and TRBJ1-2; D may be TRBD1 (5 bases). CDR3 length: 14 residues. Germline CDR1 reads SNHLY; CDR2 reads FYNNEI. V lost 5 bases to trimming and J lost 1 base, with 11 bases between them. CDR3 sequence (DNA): TGTGCCAGCAGTACAAGGGACGTTAACTATGGCTACACCTTC. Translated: CASSTRDVNYGYTF.

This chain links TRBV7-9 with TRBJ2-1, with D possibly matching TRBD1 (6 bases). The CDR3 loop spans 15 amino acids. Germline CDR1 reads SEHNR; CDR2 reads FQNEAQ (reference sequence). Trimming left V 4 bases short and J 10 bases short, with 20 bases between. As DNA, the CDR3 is TGTGCCAGCAGCTCCCCCCTAAAAACAACAGGGGAGCAGTTCTTC. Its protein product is CASSSPLKTTGEQFF.

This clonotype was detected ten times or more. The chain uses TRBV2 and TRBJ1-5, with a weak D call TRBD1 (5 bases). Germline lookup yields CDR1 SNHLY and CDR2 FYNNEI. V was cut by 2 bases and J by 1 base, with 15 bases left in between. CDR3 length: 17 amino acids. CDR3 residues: CASSENFWDSSNQPQHF. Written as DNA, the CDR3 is TGTGCCAGCAGTGAAAATTTTTGGGACTCCAGCAATCAGCCCCAGCATTTT.

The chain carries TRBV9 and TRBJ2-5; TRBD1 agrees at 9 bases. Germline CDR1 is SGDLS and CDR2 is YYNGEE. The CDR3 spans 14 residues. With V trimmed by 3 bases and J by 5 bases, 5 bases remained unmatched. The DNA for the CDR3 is TGTGCCAGCAGCGCGGACAGGGGTTGGGAGACCCAGTACTTC. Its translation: CASSADRGWETQYF.

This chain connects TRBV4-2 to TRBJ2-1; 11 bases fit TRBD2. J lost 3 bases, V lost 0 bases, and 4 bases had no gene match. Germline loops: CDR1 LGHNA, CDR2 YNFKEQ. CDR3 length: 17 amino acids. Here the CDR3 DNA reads TGTGCCAGCAGCCAAGATGGGCTAGCGGGGGGCTACAATGAGCAGTTCTTC. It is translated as CASSQDGLAGGYNEQFF.